The next 24 T cell receptor beta chains were all read from a single sample in a study of blood T cell repertoires in COVID-19. Clones were sequenced by immunoSEQ multiplex PCR, and TCRdb holds only the in-frame ones, with some missing. This sample has approximately 290,000 clones, with 70% to 85% found just once. Material: peripheral blood. Receptor source: a human donor with COVID-19, enrolled during active disease. The donor label of this sample is uncertain.

The V and J genes are TRBV30 and TRBJ1-1, with D perhaps TRBD1 (5 bases). Germline V CDR1 and CDR2: GTSNPN, SVGIG (reference sequence). CDR3 size: 11 residues. With 4 bases removed from V and 6 bases from J, the gap between germline ends came to 9 bases. CDR3 sequence: CAWIGGAEAFF. The CDR3 DNA follows: TGTGCCTGGATAGGAGGGGCTGAAGCTTTCTTT.

V is TRBV19 and J is TRBJ1-1; the D gene is possibly TRBD1 (5 bases). Trimming cost V 9 bases and J 1 base, with 12 bases left between them. This CDR3 contains 13 residues. The germline V gene encodes CDR1 LNHDA and CDR2 SQIVND (reference sequence). In DNA form, the CDR3 reads TGTGCCAGCTCTGCGACAGCGAACACTGAAGCTTTCTTT. Its protein is CASSATANTEAFF. Based on the CDR3 plus reference TRBV19 and TRBJ1-1, the full variable domain is DGGITQSPKYLFRKEGQNVTLSCEQNLNHDAMYWYRQDPGQGLRLIYYSQIVNDFQKGDIAEGYSVSREKKESFPLTVTSAQKNPTAFYLCASSATANTEAFFGQGTRLTVV.

The V and J genes are TRBV6-6 and TRBJ1-5; D remains ambiguous. Germline V gives CDR1 MNHNY, CDR2 SVGAGI (reference sequence). This CDR3 region has 11 residues. V gave up 6 bases and J gave up 15 bases, with 15 bases separating them. The CDR3 spells CASSPPSPPHF. CDR3 nucleotides: TGTGCCAGCAGCCCCCCGAGCCCTCCGCATTTT.

J is TRBJ1-1 and V is TRBV5-1, with TRBD1 matching over 11 bases. Germline CDR1 reads SGHRS; CDR2 reads YFSETQ. The CDR3 sequence is 15 residues long. V shed 4 bases and J 4 bases; nucleotides not matched to a gene: 6. CDR3 bases: TGCGCCAGCAGCCCAGCAGGGACAGGGGGCACTGAAGCTTTCTTT. Its translation is CASSPAGTGGTEAFF. Based on the CDR3 plus reference TRBV5-1 and TRBJ1-1, the full variable domain is KAGVTQTPRYLIKTRGQQVTLSCSPISGHRSVSWYQQTPGQGLQFLFEYFSETQRNKGNFPGRFSGRQFSNSRSEMNVSTLELGDSALYLCASSPAGTGGTEAFFGQGTRLTVV.

J is TRBJ2-3 and V is TRBV30; D not certain. Germline V CDR1 and CDR2: GTSNPN, SVGIG (reference sequence). The CDR3 runs 13 residues. The V end lost 0 bases, the J end lost 2 bases, and 6 bases lay between the germline ends. CDR3 sequence reads: CAWSVSVTDTQYF. CDR3 in DNA: TGTGCCTGGAGTGTATCGGTCACAGATACGCAGTATTTT.

This chain links TRBV6-5 with TRBJ2-3; possibly TRBD2 for D (6 bases). Per the germline V gene, CDR1 is MNHEY and CDR2 is SVGAGI. Trimming left V 6 bases short and J 14 bases short, with 21 bases between. This CDR3 has 13 amino acids. The CDR3 region is CASSQADYLSTYF. DNA for the CDR3: TGTGCCAGCAGCCAAGCGGACTATCTTTCTACGTATTTT.

The rearrangement joins TRBV5-1 to TRBJ2-5; D is unclear. Germline CDR1 SGHRS, CDR2 YFSETQ. The CDR3 has 15 residues. The germline V and J ends were trimmed by 0 bases and 0 bases, with 9 bases remaining between them. The CDR3 region has the DNA TGCGCCAGCAGCTTGGGGGTCGGGTACCAAGAGACCCAGTACTTC. It codes for CASSLGVGYQETQYF.

This sequence joins TRBV28 and TRBJ1-6; no clear D. Germline V gene lookup returns CDR1 MDHEN and CDR2 SYDVKM. V lost 5 bases and J 4 bases, leaving 12 bases between the germline ends. The CDR3 sequence is 15 residues long. As DNA, the CDR3 is TGTGCCAGCAGTACCTGGACGGGGTATAATTCACCCCTCCACTTT. Translated: CASSTWTGYNSPLHF.

The chain has TRBV3-1 (or the pseudogene TRBV3-2) and TRBJ2-1; 9 nucleotides match TRBD2. Germline CDR1 reads LGHDT; CDR2 reads YNNKEL (reference sequence). The CDR3 spans 16 residues. Trimming took 7 bases from V and 7 from J; bases not matched to a gene: 14. The CDR3 DNA reads TGTGCCAGCACCTTTCTTAGCGGGAGAGGAAGGAATGAGCAGTTCTTC. Translated, it gives CASTFLSGRGRNEQFF.

The V gene is TRBV24-1, the J gene TRBJ2-3, with D possibly matching TRBD2 (6 bases). This CDR3 is 16 amino acids long. Trimming removed 2 bases at V and 1 base at J, with 12 bases between. CDR1 is KGHDR, CDR2 SFDVKD, per germline. The CDR3 nucleotides read TGTGCCACCAGTGATTCTATACTAGCTGGCACAGATACGCAGTATTTT. Translation gives CATSDSILAGTDTQYF.

CDR3 amino acids: CASSFGQGHQPQHF. The CDR3 nucleotides read TGTGCCAGTAGTTTCGGACAGGGCCATCAGCCCCAGCATTTT. V and J are TRBV19 and TRBJ1-5; 8 bases line up with TRBD1. Trimming cost V 5 bases and J 5 bases; bases outside gene matches: 5. Germline CDR1 and CDR2: LNHDA and SQIVND (reference sequence). This CDR3 has 14 amino acids.

CDR3 in DNA: TGTGCCAGCAGACCCACCCCAGGGGGAGGAGGCTACACCTTC. This gives the protein CASRPTPGGGGYTF. The chain combines TRBV28 with TRBJ1-2; 7 bases map to TRBD1. Germline V gene data show CDR1 as MDHEN and CDR2 as SYDVKM. The CDR3 extends over 14 amino acids. Trimming took 6 bases from V and 8 from J; bases not matched to a gene: 12.

This clone has ten or more counts. This chain connects TRBV7-9 to TRBJ1-2, with 7 bases fitting TRBD1. This CDR3 has 13 amino acids. Losses at the gene ends were 7 bases for V and 1 base for J; bases not matched to a gene: 3. Per the germline V gene, CDR1 is SEHNR and CDR2 is FQNEAQ (reference sequence). The CDR3 nucleotides read TGTGCCAGCATCCCAGGGGGTAACTATGGCTACACCTTC. This encodes CASIPGGNYGYTF. Full variable domain (outside the CDR3, taken from reference TRBV7-9 and TRBJ1-2): DTGVSQNPRHKITKRGQNVTFRCDPISEHNRLYWYRQTLGQGPEFLTYFQNEAQLEKSRLLSDRFSAERPKGSFSTLEIQRTEQGDSAMYLCASIPGGNYGYTFGSGTRLTVV.

On this clone: Distinct nucleotide sequences in the sample also encode this CDR3. V gene TRBV7-2 combines with J gene TRBJ2-3; no clear D gene. The CDR3 length is 13 residues. V lost 0 bases to trimming and J lost 3 bases, with 4 bases between them. Germline CDR1 reads SGHTA; CDR2 reads FQGNSA. The CDR3 loop is CASSLALTDTQYF. Written as DNA, the CDR3 is TGTGCCAGCAGCTTAGCCCTAACAGATACGCAGTATTTT.

In its sample, this clone was seen once. This chain's CDR3 is CASSTETGASGNQPQHF. The CDR3 DNA follows: TGTGCCAGTAGTACAGAGACAGGTGCGTCCGGAAATCAGCCCCAGCATTTT. J is TRBJ1-5 and V is TRBV19; D perhaps matches TRBD1 (6 bases). The germline CDR1 and CDR2 sequences are LNHDA and SQIVND (reference sequence). CDR3 length equals 17 residues. V was shortened by 4 bases and J by 4 bases, with 20 bases between the two germline ends.

The chain is built from TRBV6-1 and TRBJ2-1; 9 bases match TRBD2. CDR1 and CDR2 from the germline V gene are MNHNS and SASEGT. This CDR3 has 14 amino acids. The V and J ends lost 3 bases and 6 bases, in that order; junction bases with no gene match: 3. The CDR3 sequence: CASSEGLATNEQFF. The CDR3 nucleotides read TGTGCCAGCAGTGAGGGACTAGCAACCAATGAGCAGTTCTTC.

The chain has TRBV5-1 and TRBJ1-1; possible D gene TRBD1, 6 bases. The CDR3 is made up of 13 amino acids. Germline CDR1 is SGHRS and CDR2 is YFSETQ. The ends were cut back, 7 bases at V and 3 bases at J, with 13 bases in the middle. The CDR3 DNA sequence: TGCGCCAGCCGTGTGGACAGAGACACTGAAGCTTTCTTT. This encodes CASRVDRDTEAFF.

V usage is TRBV12-5 and J usage is TRBJ1-2; possible D gene TRBD1, 5 bases. Germline values: CDR1 LGHNT, CDR2 FRNRAP. This CDR3 is built from 15 residues. V was pared by 6 bases and J by 4 bases, with 18 bases between. The CDR3 sequence: CASGGRAGLRYGYTF. The CDR3 nucleotides read TGTGCTAGTGGGGGAAGGGCAGGGCTTCGCTATGGCTACACCTTC.

The chain recombines TRBV13 with TRBJ1-5, with D perhaps matching TRBD1 (5 bases). The V gene lost 0 bases and the J gene lost 5 bases, with 11 bases spanning the gap. The CDR3 sequence is 15 residues long. Germline assignment: CDR1 PRHDT and CDR2 FYEKMQ (reference sequence). The CDR3 region has the DNA TGTGCCAGCAGCTTAGGGGGGCCGGGAGATCAGCCCCAGCATTTT. Its translation: CASSLGGPGDQPQHF.

The J gene is TRBJ1-2, the V gene TRBV5-6; D is perhaps TRBD1 (5 bases). Germline CDR1 reads SGHDT; CDR2 reads YYEEEE. V lost 0 bases and J 7 bases, leaving 10 bases between the germline ends. This CDR3 is 13 amino acids long. In DNA form, the CDR3 reads TGTGCCAGCAGCTTGGGGGGCAGGGCTGGCTACACCTTC. It specifies CASSLGGRAGYTF.

The V and J genes are TRBV19 and TRBJ2-7, with 7 bases fitting TRBD1. The CDR3 runs 15 residues. The V gene end was trimmed by 6 bases and the J gene end by 0 bases; junction bases not matched to a gene: 8. Germline-derived CDR1 and CDR2 are LNHDA and SQIVND (reference sequence). The CDR3 reads CASRFSRDSSYEQYF. The CDR3 DNA reads as TGTGCCAGTAGGTTTTCTCGGGACAGCTCCTACGAGCAGTACTTC.

The chain carries TRBV9 and TRBJ2-3; 9 bases line up with TRBD1. Germline CDR1 and CDR2: SGDLS and YYNGEE. The CDR3 runs 15 residues. The V gene end was trimmed by 6 bases and the J gene end by 2 bases; junction bases not matched to a gene: 7. CDR3 coding DNA: TGTGCCAGCACCTCCGGGACAGGGTACACAGATACGCAGTATTTT. Protein: CASTSGTGYTDTQYF.

This clone was counted a single time. The rearrangement uses TRBV6-6 and TRBJ1-2, with TRBD1 matching 8 bases. The V segment lost 6 bases and the J segment 7 bases; nucleotides outside the gene matches: 13. Per germline, CDR1 MNHNY and CDR2 SVGAGI (reference sequence). This CDR3 is built from 15 residues. The CDR3: CASSGQGDWRGGYTF. As DNA, the CDR3 is TGTGCCAGCAGCGGACAGGGAGATTGGCGAGGTGGCTACACCTTC.

The chain employs TRBV29-1 and TRBJ1-2, with no clear D. The V end lost 1 base, the J end lost 5 bases, and 5 bases lay between the germline ends. The CDR3 sequence is 11 residues long. Germline CDR1 and CDR2: SQVTM and ANQGSEA. CDR3 in DNA: TGCAGCGTTGAAGGGGCATATGGCTACACCTTC. Amino acid sequence: CSVEGAYGYTF.